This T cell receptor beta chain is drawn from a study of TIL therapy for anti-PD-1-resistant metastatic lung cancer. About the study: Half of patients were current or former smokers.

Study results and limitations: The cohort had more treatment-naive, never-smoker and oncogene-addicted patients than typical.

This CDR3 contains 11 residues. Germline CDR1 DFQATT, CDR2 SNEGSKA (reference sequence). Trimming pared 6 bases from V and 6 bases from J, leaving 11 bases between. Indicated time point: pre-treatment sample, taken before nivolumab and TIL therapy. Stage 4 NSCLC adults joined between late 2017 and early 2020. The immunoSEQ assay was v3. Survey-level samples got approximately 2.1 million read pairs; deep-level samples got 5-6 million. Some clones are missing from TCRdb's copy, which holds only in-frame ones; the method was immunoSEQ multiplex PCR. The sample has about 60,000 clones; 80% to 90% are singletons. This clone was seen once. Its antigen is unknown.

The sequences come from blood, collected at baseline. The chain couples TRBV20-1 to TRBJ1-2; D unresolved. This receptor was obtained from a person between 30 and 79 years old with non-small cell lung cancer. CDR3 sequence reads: CSASDGDGYTF. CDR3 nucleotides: TGCAGTGCCTCGGACGGAGATGGCTACACCTTC.